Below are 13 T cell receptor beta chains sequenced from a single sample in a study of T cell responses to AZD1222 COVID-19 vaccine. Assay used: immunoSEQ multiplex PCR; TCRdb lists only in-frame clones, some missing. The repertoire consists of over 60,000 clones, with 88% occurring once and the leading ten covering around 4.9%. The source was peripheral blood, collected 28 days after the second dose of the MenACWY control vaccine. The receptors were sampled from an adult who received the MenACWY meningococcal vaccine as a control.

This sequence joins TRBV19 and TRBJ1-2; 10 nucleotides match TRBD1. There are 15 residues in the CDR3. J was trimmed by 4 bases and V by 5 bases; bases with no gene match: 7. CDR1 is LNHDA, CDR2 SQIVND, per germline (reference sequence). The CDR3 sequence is CASSHTTGGGYGYTF. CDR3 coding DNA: TGTGCCAGTAGTCATACGACAGGGGGCGGCTATGGCTACACCTTC.

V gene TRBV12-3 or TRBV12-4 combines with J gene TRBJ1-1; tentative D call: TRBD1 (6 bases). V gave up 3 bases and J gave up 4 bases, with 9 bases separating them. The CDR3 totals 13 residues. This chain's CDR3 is CASSFRGGTEAFF. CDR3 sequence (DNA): TGTGCCAGCAGTTTTAGGGGGGGCACTGAAGCTTTCTTT.

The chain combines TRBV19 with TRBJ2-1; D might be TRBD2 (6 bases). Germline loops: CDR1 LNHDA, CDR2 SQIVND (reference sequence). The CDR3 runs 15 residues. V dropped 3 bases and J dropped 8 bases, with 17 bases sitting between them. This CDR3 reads CASSINRDGGDEQFF. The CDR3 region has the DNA TGTGCCAGTAGTATCAACCGGGACGGAGGGGATGAGCAGTTCTTC.

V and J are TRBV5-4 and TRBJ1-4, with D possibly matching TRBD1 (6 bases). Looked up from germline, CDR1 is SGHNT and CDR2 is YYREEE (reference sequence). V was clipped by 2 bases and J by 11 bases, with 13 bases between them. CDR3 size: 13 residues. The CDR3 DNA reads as TGTGCCAGCAGCTTACAGGGCCAGAGGAAACTGTTTTTT. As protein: CASSLQGQRKLFF.

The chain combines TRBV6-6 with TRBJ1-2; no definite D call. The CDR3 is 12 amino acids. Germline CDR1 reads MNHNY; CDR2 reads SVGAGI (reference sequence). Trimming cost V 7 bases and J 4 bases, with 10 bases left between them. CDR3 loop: CASTPGPYGYTF. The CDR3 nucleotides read TGTGCCAGCACCCCCGGTCCCTATGGCTACACCTTC.

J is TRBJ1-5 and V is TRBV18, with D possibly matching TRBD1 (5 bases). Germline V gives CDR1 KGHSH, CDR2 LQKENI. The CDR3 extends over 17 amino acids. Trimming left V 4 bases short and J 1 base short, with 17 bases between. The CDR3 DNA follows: TGTGCCAGCTCACAAGAATCAGGGAGGAGGAGCAATCAGCCCCAGCATTTT. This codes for CASSQESGRRSNQPQHF.

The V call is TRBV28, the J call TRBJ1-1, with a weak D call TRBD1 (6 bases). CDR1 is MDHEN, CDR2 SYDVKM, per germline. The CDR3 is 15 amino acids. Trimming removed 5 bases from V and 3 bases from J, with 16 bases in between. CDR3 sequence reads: CASSLGGRGDTEAFF. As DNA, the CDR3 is TGTGCCAGCAGTCTGGGTGGGAGGGGGGACACTGAAGCTTTCTTT. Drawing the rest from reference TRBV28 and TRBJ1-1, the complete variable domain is DVKVTQSSRYLVKRTGEKVFLECVQDMDHENMFWYRQDPGLGLRLIYFSYDVKMKEKGDIPEGYSVSREKKERFSLILESASTNQTSMYLCASSLGGRGDTEAFFGQGTRLTVV.

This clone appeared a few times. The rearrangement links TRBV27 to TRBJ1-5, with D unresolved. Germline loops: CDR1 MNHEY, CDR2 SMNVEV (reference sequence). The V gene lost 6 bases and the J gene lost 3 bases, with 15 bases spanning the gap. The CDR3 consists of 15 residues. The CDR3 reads CASRSVGFPNQPQHF. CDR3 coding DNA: TGTGCCAGCAGATCCGTGGGCTTCCCCAATCAGCCCCAGCATTTT.

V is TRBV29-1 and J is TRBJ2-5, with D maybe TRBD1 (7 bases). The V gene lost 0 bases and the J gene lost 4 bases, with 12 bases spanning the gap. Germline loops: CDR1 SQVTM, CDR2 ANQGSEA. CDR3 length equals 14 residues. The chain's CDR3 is CSVEEWGDRETQYF. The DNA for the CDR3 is TGCAGCGTTGAAGAGTGGGGGGACAGAGAGACCCAGTACTTC.

CDR3 region: CASSPAPRGEETQYF. The CDR3 DNA reads as TGTGCCAGCTCACCAGCACCCCGAGGTGAAGAGACCCAGTACTTC. The V gene is TRBV18, the J gene TRBJ2-5; D remains ambiguous. The V end was cut by 2 bases, the J end by 3 bases, with 13 bases between. This CDR3 spans 15 amino acids. CDR1 and CDR2 (germline): KGHSH, LQKENI.

Here the CDR3 DNA reads TGTGCCAGCAGCCTGGGGGAAAACTGGGAGACCCAGTACTTC. Protein product: CASSLGENWETQYF. The gene calls are TRBV5-5 and TRBJ2-5; D is possibly TRBD1 or TRBD2 (5 bases each). The length of the CDR3 is 14 residues. Trimming stripped 4 bases from V and 5 bases from J, with 15 bases between. Germline values: CDR1 SGHKS, CDR2 YYEKEE (reference sequence).

The CDR3 region is CASSPPTGTGRRSNQPQHF. The CDR3, as DNA: TGCGCCAGCAGTCCCCCCACCGGCACCGGAAGGAGGAGCAATCAGCCCCAGCATTTT. This chain joins TRBV23-1 and TRBJ1-5; D remains unclear. TRBV23-1 is an open reading frame, and its role is uncertain. With 4 bases removed from V and 1 base from J, the gap between germline ends came to 23 bases. The CDR3 is 19 residues long.

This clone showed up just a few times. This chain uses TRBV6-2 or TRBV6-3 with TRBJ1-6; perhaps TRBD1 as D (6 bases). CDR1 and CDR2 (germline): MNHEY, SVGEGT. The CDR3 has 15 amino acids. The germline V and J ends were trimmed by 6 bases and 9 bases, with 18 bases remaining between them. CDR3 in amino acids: CASSPWSRGGSPLHF. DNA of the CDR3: TGTGCCAGCAGCCCCTGGAGCAGGGGAGGTTCACCCCTCCACTTT.